The subject of this entry is one TCR beta chain. Its antigen is unknown. Base qualities are missing; no much larger clone stands one base away. In the ViraFEST assay, PBMC were stimulated with viral peptide pools, and TCR sequencing was then used to find antigen-specific CD4+ T cell clonotypes based on their expansion. After about 10 days of culture, CD4+ T cells were isolated with the EasySep CD4+ T cell isolation kit. None of the healthy vaccine recipients had a prior SARS-CoV-2 infection, which was confirmed by nucleocapsid antibody tests that came back negative both before and after vaccination. Each well held under 2.5 million PBMC cultured in IMDM containing approximately 5.3% human AB serum, roughly 9.6 IU/ml IL-2 and gentamicin, along with approximately 10 ug/ml peptides. Half of the culture medium was replaced with fresh IL-2-containing medium on days 3 and 7. Unless otherwise noted, each peptide stimulation condition was cultured in triplicate wells. Using Ficoll-Paque Plus gradient centrifugation, PBMC were separated from whole blood and then either used fresh or cryopreserved at -140C. Overlapping peptide pools spanned the spike proteins of SARS-CoV-2 and the common cold coronaviruses HCoV-NL63, HCoV-OC43 and HCoV-229E. Genomic DNA was extracted from cultured CD4+ T cells with the QIAamp micro DNA kit.

For CDR1 and CDR2, the germline V gene lists SGHNT and YENEEA. Inclusive of the bounding cysteine and phenylalanine, the CDR3 is 15 residues long. The read is trimmed to its CDR3 DNA, 45 bases read in frame from base 1. Between the V and J ends, shortened by 3 bases and 2 bases respectively, the junction contains 10 bases. The sample is drawn from a study of vaccination effects on CD4 cells after COVID-19 (dated by TCRdb to between 2021 and 2024). Background on the whole study: Participants received two doses of either the BNT162b2 or the mRNA-1273 mRNA SARS-CoV-2 vaccine. The study compared SARS-CoV-2 spike-specific CD4+ TCR repertoires before and after mRNA vaccination in COVID-19 convalescent patients and infection-naive vaccine recipients. The full study included some 10 COVID-19 convalescent patients and several SARS-CoV-2-naive healthy vaccine recipients. In the study, cultures from other donors were sequenced using the Oncomine TCR Beta short-read assay on an Illumina iSeq 100. Overall results and qualifications from the work: Limitations of the study were the small number of convalescent patients and the absence of early post-infection timepoints. Among healthy vaccine recipients, nearly all vaccine-induced clones were SARS-CoV-2 mono-reactive, and only 1 of 255 was cross-reactive with common cold coronaviruses. Both infection-induced and vaccine-induced clones contracted markedly at late post-vaccination timepoints, which is consistent with waning T cell responses.

The library came from the immunoSEQ multiplex PCR assay. DNA from the cultured, isolated CD4+ T cells was subjected to TCR beta CDR3 sequencing. The authors processed their data as follows. Non-productive TCR sequences were removed and reads were trimmed to the CDR3 region, keeping CDR3s of at least 7 amino acids. Antigen-specific clonotypes were identified with the MANAFEST web app by comparing expansion in peptide wells against reference cultures. For clones to be considered positive, expansion at FDR<0.05 versus reference and all other wells, an odds ratio above 5, and a frequency above 0.1% in two replicate wells were required. Clonotypes significantly expanded in SARS-CoV-2 spike wells and in at least one common cold coronavirus spike condition were defined as cross-reactive. Using the stringdist R package, CDR3 similarity was measured by Levenshtein distance, and unrooted trees were constructed with ape in R 3.6.1. TCRdb re-hosts the immuneACCESS table, in-frame sequences only. Its copies lack some clones; in the studies checked, an unresolved V gene accounts for under half of them, and the cause for the rest is not known. V and J calls and clone size are copied from that table; D and trimming were computed from the DNA. The sample table holds tens of thousands of clones, of which 65% to 75% were seen once. The ten largest clones take up just under 3% of the sample.

Source: CD4+ T cells from PBMCs cultured with HCoV-NL63 spike peptides, taken before COVID-19 vaccination. What the cell subset or site label conveys for this sample: HCoV-NL63 spike overlapping peptide pool stimulation. This chain joins TRBV11-3 to TRBJ2-2; tentative D gene TRBD2, with 6 bases matching. This clonotype originated in a human donor who received a COVID-19 vaccine. The CDR3 protein is CASSFGGGNTGELFF. The nucleotides read TGTGCCAGCAGCTTCGGGGGAGGAAACACCGGGGAGCTGTTTTTT.